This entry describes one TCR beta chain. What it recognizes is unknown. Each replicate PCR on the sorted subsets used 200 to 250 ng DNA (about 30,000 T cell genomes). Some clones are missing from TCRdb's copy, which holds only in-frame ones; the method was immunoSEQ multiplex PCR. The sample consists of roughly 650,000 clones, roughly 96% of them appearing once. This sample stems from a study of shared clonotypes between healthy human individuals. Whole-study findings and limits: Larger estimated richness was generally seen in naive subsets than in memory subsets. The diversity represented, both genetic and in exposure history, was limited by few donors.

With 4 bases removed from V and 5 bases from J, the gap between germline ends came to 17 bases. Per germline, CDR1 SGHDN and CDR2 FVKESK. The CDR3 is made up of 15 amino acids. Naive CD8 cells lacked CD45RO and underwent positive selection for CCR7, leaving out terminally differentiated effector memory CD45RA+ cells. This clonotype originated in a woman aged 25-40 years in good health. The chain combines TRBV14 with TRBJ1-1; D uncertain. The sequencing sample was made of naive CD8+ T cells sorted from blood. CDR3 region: CASSPVGSWMTEAFF. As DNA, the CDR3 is TGTGCCAGCAGCCCGGTGGGGTCCTGGATGACTGAAGCTTTCTTT.